This passage covers 26 T cell receptor beta chains from one sample sequenced in a study of blood T cell repertoires in COVID-19. Measured with immunoSEQ multiplex PCR; TCRdb has only the in-frame clones, and not every one. The table lists around 300,000 clones, more than 75% of them singletons. Input material: peripheral blood. These receptors were obtained from a man aged 45-65 years with active or convalescent COVID-19.

This chain links TRBV7-8 with TRBJ1-2; D is undetermined. CDR1 is SGHVS and CDR2 is FQNEAQ in the germline V gene. V lost 5 bases, J lost 7 bases, and 20 bases lay in between. The CDR3 sequence is 15 residues long. The CDR3 DNA is TGTGCCAGCAGCCGAGTCCTTATGGAGTACGGTGGCTACACCTTC. Translating it yields CASSRVLMEYGGYTF.

The chain is built from TRBV2 and TRBJ1-5, with 7 positions matching TRBD1. V trimming: 3 bases; J trimming: 7 bases; junction bases outside the gene matches: 6. This CDR3 region has 14 residues. Germline CDR1 and CDR2: SNHLY and FYNNEI. CDR3 nucleotide sequence: TGTGCCAGCAGTGATAGGACAGGAATGCAGCCCCAGCATTTT. It yields the protein CASSDRTGMQPQHF.

This chain joins TRBV27 and TRBJ2-7, with 7 nucleotides matching TRBD1. This CDR3 contains 15 residues. The germline CDR1 and CDR2 sequences are MNHEY and SMNVEV (reference sequence). V trimming: 3 bases; J trimming: 2 bases; junction bases outside the gene matches: 7. CDR3 nucleotides: TGTGCCAGCAGTTTCGGTGGGACAGTAACCTACGAGCAGTACTTC. Its translation: CASSFGGTVTYEQYF.

This chain joins TRBV9 and TRBJ2-7; 7 nucleotides line up with TRBD2. The ends lost 0 bases at V and 2 bases at J; junction bases unmatched: 2. The germline gives CDR1 SGDLS, CDR2 YYNGEE. The CDR3 has 14 amino acids. The CDR3 reads CASSVAGGTYEQYF. CDR3 bases: TGTGCCAGCAGCGTAGCGGGAGGAACCTACGAGCAGTACTTC.

This clone was seen once. This chain joins TRBV7-8 and TRBJ2-5, with 8 positions matching TRBD2. V lost 4 bases, J lost 2 bases, and 6 bases stayed unmatched. From germline, CDR1 is SGHVS and CDR2 FQNEAQ. The CDR3 is made up of 15 amino acids. This CDR3 is CASSSAGVGQETQYF. For the CDR3, the DNA is TGTGCCAGCAGCTCAGCGGGAGTGGGGCAAGAGACCCAGTACTTC.

The chain is built from TRBV11-2 and TRBJ2-1; TRBD1 matches 10 bases. From germline, CDR1 is SGHAT and CDR2 FQNNGV. V shed 5 bases and J 5 bases; nucleotides not matched to a gene: 9. This CDR3 comprises 16 residues. CDR3: CASSPIRGQGHNEQFF. CDR3 in DNA: TGTGCCAGCAGCCCCATCAGGGGACAGGGGCACAATGAGCAGTTCTTC.

The chain employs TRBV7-2 and TRBJ1-3; 7 bases match TRBD1. The ends lost 0 bases at V and 4 bases at J; junction bases unmatched: 3. This CDR3 comprises 15 residues. Germline V gives CDR1 SGHTA, CDR2 FQGNSA. In DNA, the CDR3 is TGTGCCAGCAGCTTAGCGGGGACAGCCGGAAACACCATATATTTT. Translation gives CASSLAGTAGNTIYF.

J is TRBJ2-7 and V is TRBV30; the D gene is possibly TRBD2 (7 bases). The CDR3 is made up of 13 amino acids. Trimming stripped 0 bases from V and 4 bases from J, with 10 bases between. Per germline, CDR1 GTSNPN and CDR2 SVGIG (reference sequence). The CDR3 is CAWSVGGGYEQYF. CDR3 DNA sequence: TGTGCCTGGAGTGTAGGGGGGGGATACGAGCAGTACTTC.

The rearrangement joins TRBV5-1 to TRBJ2-1; the match to TRBD2 covers 12 bases. This CDR3 comprises 16 residues. In germline, CDR1 is SGHRS, CDR2 YFSETQ. The V and J ends lost 2 bases and 12 bases, in that order; junction bases with no gene match: 12. As DNA, the CDR3 is TGCGCCAGCAGCTTTTCGGTTGGACTAGCGGGGAGGGGGCAGTTCTTC. Translated, it gives CASSFSVGLAGRGQFF. The variable domain in full, with the rest retrieved from reference TRBV5-1 and TRBJ2-1, is KAGVTQTPRYLIKTRGQQVTLSCSPISGHRSVSWYQQTPGQGLQFLFEYFSETQRNKGNFPGRFSGRQFSNSRSEMNVSTLELGDSALYLCASSFSVGLAGRGQFFGPGTRLTVL.

The chain couples TRBV19 to TRBJ1-6; 9 bases agree with TRBD1. Trimming removed 5 bases from V and 6 bases from J; junction bases left unmatched: 11. CDR1 and CDR2 (germline): LNHDA, SQIVND (reference sequence). CDR3 length: 17 amino acids. For the CDR3, the DNA is TGTGCCAGTAGTTCACAGGGGGCTGGTTTGGGTAATTCACCCCTCCACTTT. Translated, it gives CASSSQGAGLGNSPLHF.

The table lists this clone with a few counts. The chain has TRBV12-3 or TRBV12-4 and TRBJ1-1; 7 bases line up with TRBD1. This CDR3 region has 12 residues. After removal of 6 bases from V and 11 bases from J, the junction contained 9 bases not matched to a gene. CDR3 amino acids: CASSLTGLDAFF. The DNA for the CDR3 is TGTGCCAGCAGCCTGACAGGGCTTGACGCTTTCTTT.

The chain is built from TRBV29-1 and TRBJ1-4; D may be TRBD1 (5 bases). The CDR3 is 13 residues long. The V end lost 6 bases, the J end lost 7 bases, and 15 bases lay between the germline ends. CDR1 is SQVTM, CDR2 ANQGSEA, per germline. The DNA for the CDR3 is TGCAGCGTCAGGGTGCAGGGAGGTGAAAAACTGTTTTTT. Its protein is CSVRVQGGEKLFF.

This clone was detected once. The V call is TRBV30, the J call TRBJ2-1; 13 bases agree with TRBD2. The CDR3 loop spans 15 amino acids. Per the germline V gene, CDR1 is GTSNPN and CDR2 is SVGIG (reference sequence). With V trimmed by 5 bases and J by 1 base, 2 bases remained unmatched. CDR3 amino acids: CAWGLAGASYNEQFF. The CDR3 nucleotides read TGTGCCTGGGGACTAGCGGGAGCGTCCTACAATGAGCAGTTCTTC.

The chain joins TRBV9 to TRBJ2-3; 10 positions agree with TRBD2. The germline V gene has CDR1 SGDLS and CDR2 YYNGEE. The CDR3 consists of 15 residues. J gave up 4 bases and V 3 bases, and 5 bases lay outside the gene matches. CDR3 sequence: CASSALAGDADTQYF. CDR3 in DNA: TGTGCCAGCAGCGCTCTAGCGGGAGACGCAGATACGCAGTATTTT. Using reference TRBV9 and TRBJ2-3 for the parts outside the CDR3, the full variable domain is DSGVTQTPKHLITATGQRVTLRCSPRSGDLSVYWYQQSLDQGLQFLIQYYNGEERAKGNILERFSAQQFPDLHSELNLSSLELGDSALYFCASSALAGDADTQYFGPGTRLTVL.

This rearrangement joins TRBV2 to TRBJ2-7, with 8 nucleotides matching TRBD1. The CDR3 runs 14 residues. The germline gives CDR1 SNHLY, CDR2 FYNNEI. Trimming cost V 5 bases and J 2 bases; bases outside gene matches: 5. The CDR3 region is CASSRQGTPYEQYF. The CDR3 DNA reads TGTGCCAGCAGTCGACAGGGGACCCCCTACGAGCAGTACTTC.

V gene TRBV12-3 or TRBV12-4 combines with J gene TRBJ1-2; D not resolved. This CDR3 comprises 12 residues. Trimming shortened V by 3 bases and J by 7 bases, and 9 bases separated the two germline ends. CDR3 residues: CASSFPGVGYTF. CDR3 DNA sequence: TGTGCCAGCAGTTTCCCCGGGGTTGGCTACACCTTC.

V gene TRBV18 combines with J gene TRBJ2-3; D remains unclear. The V end lost 2 bases, the J end lost 0 bases, and 15 bases lay between the germline ends. From germline, CDR1 is KGHSH and CDR2 LQKENI. The CDR3 contains 17 residues. The CDR3 DNA follows: TGTGCCAGCTCACCATTGGAGACTCGGTCTAGCACAGATACGCAGTATTTT. This sequence encodes CASSPLETRSSTDTQYF.

J is TRBJ2-2 and V is TRBV19; tentative D call: TRBD1 (6 bases). The CDR3 consists of 15 residues. Trimming removed 5 bases at V and 4 bases at J, with 14 bases between. Germline CDR1 is LNHDA and CDR2 is SQIVND (reference sequence). CDR3 nucleotides: TGTGCCAGTAGTGCTGAACAGGGTGTCACCGGGGAGCTGTTTTTT. This encodes CASSAEQGVTGELFF.

CDR3 protein: CASSFKSSAGTTHGYTF. The CDR3 bases are TGTGCCAGCAGTTTCAAATCCTCCGCGGGGACGACTCATGGCTACACCTTC. The gene calls are TRBV27 and TRBJ1-2; perhaps TRBD1 as D (5 bases). Germline-derived CDR1 and CDR2 are MNHEY and SMNVEV (reference sequence). Trimming left V 3 bases short and J 6 bases short, with 23 bases between. The CDR3 totals 17 residues.

The chain employs TRBV5-6 and TRBJ2-1; tentatively, D is TRBD1 (6 bases). The CDR3 spans 15 residues. CDR1 SGHDT and CDR2 YYEEEE come from the germline V gene. Deletions cut 5 bases from V and 0 bases from J, with 12 bases between. The CDR3 here is CASRRGYSSYNEQFF. CDR3 DNA: TGTGCCAGCAGGAGGGGGTATTCCTCCTACAATGAGCAGTTCTTC.

The chain carries TRBV6-2 or TRBV6-3 and TRBJ2-7; 9 nucleotides match TRBD1. V trimming: 2 bases; J trimming: 6 bases; junction bases outside the gene matches: 5. Per germline, CDR1 MNHEY and CDR2 SVGEGT. The CDR3 covers 14 residues. Written as DNA, the CDR3 is TGTGCCAGCAGTTACACCGGGACAGGGCTCGAGCAGTACTTC. Translating gives CASSYTGTGLEQYF.

The chain joins TRBV5-1 to TRBJ2-3; 12 nucleotides agree with TRBD2. The CDR3 sequence is 15 residues long. Germline assignment: CDR1 SGHRS and CDR2 YFSETQ. V dropped 4 bases and J dropped 5; count of bases not matched to a gene: 5. The CDR3 here is CASSPSGRAEDTQYF. The DNA for the CDR3 is TGCGCCAGCAGCCCTAGCGGGAGGGCAGAAGATACGCAGTATTTT.

This chain uses TRBV5-1 with TRBJ1-1; D is undetermined. V dropped 0 bases and J dropped 8 bases, with 11 bases sitting between them. CDR3 size: 13 residues. Germline lookup yields CDR1 SGHRS and CDR2 YFSETQ. The CDR3 loop is CASSLVRAEEAFF. The CDR3 DNA sequence: TGCGCCAGCAGCTTGGTTCGAGCTGAAGAAGCTTTCTTT.

This chain links TRBV7-3 with TRBJ2-1, with D possibly being TRBD2 (5 bases). This CDR3 is built from 14 residues. With 1 base removed from V and 8 bases from J, the gap between germline ends came to 12 bases. CDR1 and CDR2 (germline): SGHTA, FQGTGA. The CDR3 nucleotides read TGTGCCAGCAGCTTAAGGGCTAGCACCGATGAGCAGTTCTTC. This codes for CASSLRASTDEQFF.

The chain combines TRBV12-3 or TRBV12-4 with TRBJ2-7; D may be TRBD1 (6 bases). Trimming shortened V by 5 bases and J by 3 bases, and 11 bases separated the two germline ends. The CDR3 spans 13 residues. The CDR3 here is CASSTLQGYEQYF. DNA for the CDR3: TGTGCCAGCAGTACCTTACAGGGCTACGAGCAGTACTTC.

This rearrangement joins TRBV7-6 to TRBJ2-7, with 7 positions matching TRBD1. The V gene end was trimmed by 1 base and the J gene end by 6 bases; junction bases not matched to a gene: 3. The CDR3 is 13 amino acids. Germline V CDR1 and CDR2: SGHVS, FNYEAQ. CDR3: CASSLGQGREQYF. The CDR3 DNA is TGTGCCAGCAGCTTAGGACAGGGCCGCGAGCAGTACTTC.